These 30 T cell receptor beta chains were sequenced from one sample in a study of response to subunit inactivated influenza vaccine. MiXCR, run by TCRdb on the RT-PCR reads, gives a single entry per CDR3 protein. This table has about 780,000 distinct CDR3 sequences, under 20% appearing once. The input for sequencing was PBMCs from blood, taken roughly 5 days after vaccination. The receptors originated from a man aged 50 or older who received an inactivated influenza vaccine.

J is TRBJ2-2 and V is TRBV7-6; D uncertain. The CDR3 has 14 residues. CDR1 and CDR2 (germline): SGHVS, FNYEAQ. Between the trimmed V and J ends, which lost 8 bases and 4 bases, there was a span of 14 bases. CDR3 DNA: TGTGCCAGCGGCCGCGACTGGACCACCGGGGAGCTGTTTTTT. It codes for CASGRDWTTGELFF.

The chain employs TRBV29-1 and TRBJ1-1; 9 nucleotides match TRBD1. Trimming took 6 bases from V and 2 from J; bases not matched to a gene: 4. This CDR3 has 13 residues. Germline V gene data show CDR1 as SQVTM and CDR2 as ANQGSEA. In DNA form, the CDR3 reads TGCAGCGTACGGGACAGGGAAAACACTGAAGCTTTCTTT. Translated: CSVRDRENTEAFF.

This clonotype was recorded once. The rearrangement links TRBV13 to TRBJ1-1, with a possible D match to TRBD1 (5 bases). Germline lookup yields CDR1 PRHDT and CDR2 FYEKMQ (reference sequence). V dropped 3 bases and J dropped 5 bases, with 22 bases sitting between them. There are 17 residues in the CDR3. In nucleotides, the CDR3 is TGTGCCAGCAGCTTGGGAGGGGCTGTATTCGATCGGACTGAAGCTTTCTTT. Translation: CASSLGGAVFDRTEAFF.

For the CDR3, the DNA is TGTGCCAGCAGCCCCAGGGTGAACACAGATACGCAGTATTTT. Encoded protein: CASSPRVNTDTQYF. The chain joins TRBV11-2 to TRBJ2-3; a weak D match, TRBD1 (5 bases). Trimming left V 5 bases short and J 2 bases short, with 11 bases between. Germline V gives CDR1 SGHAT, CDR2 FQNNGV. This CDR3 has 14 amino acids.

The rearrangement joins TRBV18 to TRBJ2-7; 11 nucleotides line up with TRBD2. This CDR3 is 16 amino acids long. CDR1 is KGHSH and CDR2 is LQKENI in the germline V gene. With 4 bases clipped from V and 6 bases from J, the junction kept 11 bases outside the gene matches. Here the CDR3 DNA reads TGTGCCAGCTCACTAGCGACTAGCGGGATACAGGCCGAGCAGTACTTC. Amino acids: CASSLATSGIQAEQYF.

Of note for this clonotype: This CDR3 is missing its conserved last phenylalanine or tryptophan, likely due to a read error. The CDR3 region is CAIGLDRGLSYEQYY. The DNA for the CDR3 is TGTGCCATCGGCCTCGACCGGGGACTCTCCTACGAGCAGTACTAC. The rearrangement uses TRBV10-3 and TRBJ2-7; tentatively, D is TRBD2 (6 bases). This CDR3 has 15 residues. Deletions cut 8 bases from V and 0 bases from J, with 17 bases between. From germline, CDR1 is ENHRY and CDR2 SYGVKD.

The chain couples TRBV20-1 to TRBJ2-2, with D perhaps matching TRBD1 or TRBD2 (5 bases each). Germline assignment: CDR1 DFQATT and CDR2 SNEGSKA (reference sequence). This CDR3 region has 14 residues. The CDR3 coding sequence is TGCAGAGCGGACGGGCAGGGCGAGACCGGGGAGCTGTTTTTT. This translates into CRADGQGETGELFF.

As DNA, the CDR3 is TGTGCCAGCAGCTTGTTCTACGGTTTGAACACTGAAGCTTTCTTT. Amino acids: CASSLFYGLNTEAFF. The V and J genes are TRBV5-4 and TRBJ1-1; D is unresolved. Trimming shortened V by 1 base and J by 0 bases, and 10 bases separated the two germline ends. The CDR3 is 15 residues long. Germline loops: CDR1 SGHNT, CDR2 YYREEE (reference sequence).

This sequence joins TRBV10-3 and TRBJ1-1; D gene ambiguous. This CDR3 is built from 15 residues. Germline CDR1 ENHRY, CDR2 SYGVKD. V was trimmed by 4 bases and J by 4 bases, leaving 16 bases between them. This CDR3 reads CAISGFVGAGTEAFF. CDR3 in DNA: TGTGCCATCAGTGGGTTTGTGGGCGCGGGCACTGAAGCTTTCTTT.

This sequence joins TRBV28 and TRBJ1-5, with 12 bases identical to TRBD1. Losses at the gene ends were 2 bases for V and 2 bases for J; bases not matched to a gene: 13. Germline CDR1 and CDR2: MDHEN and SYDVKM. CDR3 length equals 20 residues. Written as DNA, the CDR3 is TGTGCCAGCAGTTTACCGGGACAGGGGGCTTACCTTGGAGGCAATCAGCCCCAGCATTTT. Its protein product is CASSLPGQGAYLGGNQPQHF. The entire variable domain, with the rest obtained from reference TRBV28 and TRBJ1-5, is as follows: DVKVTQSSRYLVKRTGEKVFLECVQDMDHENMFWYRQDPGLGLRLIYFSYDVKMKEKGDIPEGYSVSREKKERFSLILESASTNQTSMYLCASSLPGQGAYLGGNQPQHFGDGTRLSIL.

This chain joins TRBV29-1 and TRBJ2-7; 7 positions agree with TRBD1. The CDR3 sequence is 12 residues long. Trimming removed 7 bases from V and 5 bases from J; junction bases left unmatched: 8. Germline values: CDR1 SQVTM, CDR2 ANQGSEA. The CDR3 DNA follows: TGCAGCGCTATGACAGGGAGAGACGAGCAGTACTTC. Protein: CSAMTGRDEQYF.

V is TRBV7-9 and J is TRBJ1-2; D is unresolved. Germline V gene sequence: CDR1 SEHNR, CDR2 FQNEAQ (reference sequence). V was shortened by 0 bases and J by 5 bases, with 10 bases between the two germline ends. The CDR3 sequence is 14 residues long. CDR3 nucleotide sequence: TGTGCCAGCAGCTTAGCGCAACTTAATTATGGCTACACCTTC. Translating it yields CASSLAQLNYGYTF.

This clonotype has only a few counts. This chain joins TRBV6-6 and TRBJ2-1; TRBD2 matches 9 bases. This CDR3 has 13 residues. CDR1 MNHNY and CDR2 SVGAGI come from the germline V gene (reference sequence). CDR3 DNA: TGTGCTCTCAGCACAGCGGGGGGTGGTGAGCAGTTCTTC. Amino acids: CALSTAGGGEQFF.

The rearrangement joins TRBV2 to TRBJ1-5; D gene ambiguous. Per germline, CDR1 SNHLY and CDR2 FYNNEI. Trimming pared 1 base from V and 9 bases from J, leaving 13 bases between. There are 14 residues in the CDR3. CDR3 in DNA: TGTGCCAGCAGTGAAGGGCGGGTGCATCTGCCCCAGCATTTT. This sequence encodes CASSEGRVHLPQHF.

A few counts support this clonotype. The chain links TRBV27 to TRBJ2-7; 11 bases fit TRBD1. Germline V gene sequence: CDR1 MNHEY, CDR2 SMNVEV (reference sequence). V trimming: 7 bases; J trimming: 6 bases; junction bases outside the gene matches: 5. This CDR3 is built from 13 residues. The CDR3 nucleotides are TGTGCCAGCACTGGGACAGGGGGTCGCGAGCAGTACTTC. Translated: CASTGTGGREQYF.

This clonotype has just a few counts. V usage is TRBV9 and J usage is TRBJ2-1; D perhaps matches TRBD2 (7 bases). The V and J ends lost 4 bases and 4 bases respectively, with 15 bases between them. From germline, CDR1 is SGDLS and CDR2 YYNGEE. The CDR3 spans 15 residues. The CDR3 reads CASSPEGGVYNEQFF. CDR3 DNA sequence: TGTGCCAGCAGCCCCGAGGGGGGGGTGTACAATGAGCAGTTCTTC.

The chain joins TRBV10-2 to TRBJ1-2; D is perhaps TRBD1 (5 bases). CDR1 WSHSY and CDR2 SAAADI come from the germline V gene. The CDR3 has 16 residues. Between the trimmed V and J ends, which lost 2 bases and 6 bases, there was a span of 19 bases. The CDR3 DNA reads as TGCGCCAGCAGTGAGCCCGGGGGGAGGACCCTAGATGGCTACACCTTC. Encoded protein: CASSEPGGRTLDGYTF.

The chain is built from TRBV20-1 and TRBJ1-2; D perhaps matches TRBD1 (5 bases). The germline V gene has CDR1 DFQATT and CDR2 SNEGSKA (reference sequence). This CDR3 is built from 13 residues. Trimming pared 5 bases from V and 6 bases from J, leaving 16 bases between. The CDR3 sequence is CSAPKPGANGYTF. CDR3 nucleotides: TGCAGTGCTCCTAAACCCGGGGCCAATGGCTACACCTTC.

This clonotype was found a few times. The chain couples TRBV20-1 to TRBJ2-6; no clear D gene. The CDR3 has 15 residues. V gave up 2 bases and J gave up 1 base, with 9 bases separating them. Germline assignment: CDR1 DFQATT and CDR2 SNEGSKA (reference sequence). The CDR3 reads CSARQRLSGANVLTF. Here the CDR3 DNA reads TGCAGTGCTAGACAACGTTTATCTGGGGCCAACGTCCTGACTTTC.

This clonotype was recorded a few times. V is TRBV7-2 and J is TRBJ1-5; TRBD1 might be the D (5 bases). The CDR3 loop spans 14 amino acids. Trimming took off 2 bases at V and 7 bases at J, with 12 bases between the two ends. Looked up from germline, CDR1 is SGHTA and CDR2 is FQGNSA. The CDR3 is CASSLRGGWQPQHF. The CDR3 DNA follows: TGTGCCAGCAGCTTAAGGGGAGGATGGCAGCCCCAGCATTTT. Together with reference TRBV7-2 and TRBJ1-5, the CDR3 gives the full variable domain: GAGVSQSPSNKVTEKGKDVELRCDPISGHTALYWYRQSLGQGLEFLIYFQGNSAPDKSGLPSDRFSAERTGGSVSTLTIQRTQQEDSAVYLCASSLRGGWQPQHFGDGTRLSIL.

V and J are TRBV5-1 and TRBJ2-1; no reliable D call. Germline V gene sequence: CDR1 SGHRS, CDR2 YFSETQ. Trimming cost V 0 bases and J 7 bases, with 11 bases left between them. This CDR3 has 14 residues. The CDR3 sequence is CASSLGTVFNEQFF. For the CDR3, the DNA is TGCGCCAGCAGCTTGGGTACAGTGTTTAATGAGCAGTTCTTC.

In this sample, this clonotype turned up a few times. The V and J genes are TRBV19 and TRBJ2-7; D gene ambiguous. V was pared by 3 bases and J by 7 bases, with 7 bases between. From germline, CDR1 is LNHDA and CDR2 SQIVND (reference sequence). The CDR3 extends over 11 amino acids. As DNA, the CDR3 is TGTGCCAGTAGTATCGCCGGAGAGCAGTACTTC. This translates into CASSIAGEQYF. The full variable domain, in which reference TRBV19 and TRBJ2-7 provide the parts outside the CDR3, is DGGITQSPKYLFRKEGQNVTLSCEQNLNHDAMYWYRQDPGQGLRLIYYSQIVNDFQKGDIAEGYSVSREKKESFPLTVTSAQKNPTAFYLCASSIAGEQYFGPGTRLTVT.

The table lists this clonotype with a few counts. This chain uses TRBV20-1 with TRBJ2-1; a possible D gene is TRBD1 (6 bases). Germline V lookup: CDR1 DFQATT, CDR2 SNEGSKA (reference sequence). Trimming stripped 0 bases from V and 2 bases from J, with 14 bases between. This CDR3 has 16 amino acids. CDR3 in DNA: TGCAGTGCTAGAGATAGGGGGACCGCGGCCTACAATGAGCAGTTCTTC. It encodes CSARDRGTAAYNEQFF.

This clonotype was detected ten times or more. The V and J genes are TRBV27 and TRBJ2-3, with 9 bases identical to TRBD2. CDR1 and CDR2 from the germline V gene are MNHEY and SMNVEV (reference sequence). This CDR3 is 16 amino acids long. The V segment lost 1 base and the J segment 6 bases; nucleotides outside the gene matches: 8. CDR3 sequence reads: CASSLLVSGGRDTQYF. As DNA, the CDR3 is TGTGCCAGCAGTTTATTAGTTAGCGGGGGACGGGATACGCAGTATTTT.

This clonotype was recorded many times. The J gene is TRBJ2-7, the V gene TRBV5-1, with 7 bases fitting TRBD2. The germline V gene has CDR1 SGHRS and CDR2 YFSETQ. There are 15 residues in the CDR3. V lost 6 bases to trimming and J lost 0 bases; unmatched junction nucleotides: 9. DNA of the CDR3: TGCGCCAGCATTCTTTCCGGGGGGACCTCCTACGAGCAGTACTTC. Translation gives CASILSGGTSYEQYF.

The rearrangement links TRBV7-9 to TRBJ2-3; the match to TRBD2 covers 9 bases. From germline, CDR1 is SEHNR and CDR2 FQNEAQ (reference sequence). This CDR3 region has 15 residues. V dropped 6 bases and J dropped 5; count of bases not matched to a gene: 9. CDR3 bases: TGTGCCAGCAGGGATAGCGGGAGTTATAGAGATACGCAGTATTTT. This gives the protein CASRDSGSYRDTQYF.

This clonotype appeared a few times. The genes are TRBV5-1 and TRBJ2-3; 9 positions match TRBD1. The CDR3 contains 16 residues. CDR1 is SGHRS, CDR2 YFSETQ, per germline. V dropped 4 bases and J dropped 5; count of bases not matched to a gene: 11. This chain's CDR3 is CASSQRVGQGIDTQYF. The CDR3 DNA follows: TGCGCCAGCAGCCAACGCGTGGGACAGGGTATAGATACGCAGTATTTT.

The V and J genes are TRBV29-1 and TRBJ2-7, with D perhaps TRBD1 or TRBD2 (6 bases each). Between the trimmed V and J ends, which lost 7 bases and 7 bases, there was a span of 17 bases. The CDR3 has 12 amino acids. In germline, CDR1 is SQVTM, CDR2 ANQGSEA. The DNA of the CDR3 is TGCAGCGCTGGGACACGGCGGGGAGAGCAGTACTTC. Translating gives CSAGTRRGEQYF.

This clonotype has only a few counts. The chain joins TRBV27 to TRBJ1-1, with D possibly TRBD1 on 6 matching bases. Germline CDR1 MNHEY, CDR2 SMNVEV (reference sequence). Trimming pared 3 bases from V and 10 bases from J, leaving 12 bases between. CDR3 size: 12 residues. The CDR3 is CASSFPTGPAFF. The CDR3, as DNA: TGTGCCAGCAGTTTTCCGACAGGTCCAGCTTTCTTT.

The chain employs TRBV9 and TRBJ2-3; D perhaps matches TRBD2 (5 bases). CDR1 is SGDLS and CDR2 is YYNGEE in the germline V gene. The V and J ends lost 2 bases and 5 bases respectively, with 9 bases between them. The CDR3 is made up of 13 amino acids. CDR3 DNA: TGTGCCAGCAGCGTTGTCGGGGAAGATACGCAGTATTTT. Its protein is CASSVVGEDTQYF.